This T cell receptor (beta chain) is from a study of T-cell reconstitution after alpha-beta-depleted transplantation in children (dated by TCRdb to 2016 to 2018). Regarding the research as a whole: The study quantitatively tracked T-cell immune reconstitution after TCRalphabeta/CD19-depleted allogeneic hematopoietic cell transplantation in children using TCR repertoire profiling.

The germline V gene sets CDR1 to SGHDN and CDR2 to FVKESK. V is reduced by 2 bases and J by 10 bases, leaving a spacing of 15 bases between them. The CDR3 runs 14 amino acids, cysteine and phenylalanine included. Kept here is only the CDR3 DNA, which spans 42 bases and is read in frame from base 1. According to the study, the label for this sample's treatment or condition signals: allogeneic hematopoietic cell transplantation with graft depleted of TCRalphabeta T cells and CD19 B cells. The children who served as transplant recipients had been given grafts of TCRalphabeta/CD19-depleted allogeneic hematopoietic cells. For this clonotype: The clone's antigen remains unknown. Nothing much larger sits one base from this clone, and base qualities are not available.

On the study overall, not on this receptor specifically: Over subsequent months, a decline in hyperexpanded clone frequencies was noted, and after one year, T-cell counts and TCRbeta diversity were mostly ascribed to newly produced T cells. In some patients, high TCRbeta diversity at day 60 was attributed to recipient T cells and intrathymic progenitors that had survived conditioning. The apparently early recovery of alphabetaT-cell counts about two months after transplant reportedly depended on only several hundred rapidly expanded clones that came from non-depleted graft cells.

Library preparation employed PCR. Data came from an Illumina HiSeq 2500. Molecular barcoding was employed in the preparation of TCR libraries, with unique molecular identifiers being used to normalize TCRbeta repertoire quantification. TCRdb reanalyzed the raw reads on its own, using fastp at Q25 for trimming and MiXCR for clone calling, and kept in-frame beta chains. Identical CDR3 protein sequences are pooled into one entry, listed with their most common genes and DNA. Across this sample there are roughly 570,000 distinct CDR3 sequences, with about a quarter seen only once. Under 45% of the sample belongs to the ten largest clones.

Recombination joined TRBV14 with TRBJ2-1; the D gene is perhaps TRBD2, on 5 matching bases. This TCR derives from a boy under two years old with Wiskott-Aldrich syndrome, due to receive a stem cell transplant. The starting material was PBMCs, obtained before TCRalphabeta/CD19-depleted stem cell transplant. The DNA sequence is TGTGCCAGCAGCCAAACTGTGGCGGGCCGCGAGCAGTTCTTC. Its protein is CASSQTVAGREQFF.